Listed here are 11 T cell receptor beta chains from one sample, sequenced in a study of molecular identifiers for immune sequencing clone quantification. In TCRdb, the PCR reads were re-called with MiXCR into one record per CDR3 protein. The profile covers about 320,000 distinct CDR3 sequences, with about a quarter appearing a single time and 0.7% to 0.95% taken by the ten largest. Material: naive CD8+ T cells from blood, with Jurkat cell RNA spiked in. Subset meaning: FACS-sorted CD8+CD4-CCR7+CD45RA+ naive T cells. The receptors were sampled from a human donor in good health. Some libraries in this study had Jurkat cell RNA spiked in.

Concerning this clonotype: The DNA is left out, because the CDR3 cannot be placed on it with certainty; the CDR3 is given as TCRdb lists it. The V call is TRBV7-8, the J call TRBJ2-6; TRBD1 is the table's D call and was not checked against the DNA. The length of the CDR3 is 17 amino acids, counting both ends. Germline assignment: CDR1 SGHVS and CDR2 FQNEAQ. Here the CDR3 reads CASSLWGRGSGAHVLPF.

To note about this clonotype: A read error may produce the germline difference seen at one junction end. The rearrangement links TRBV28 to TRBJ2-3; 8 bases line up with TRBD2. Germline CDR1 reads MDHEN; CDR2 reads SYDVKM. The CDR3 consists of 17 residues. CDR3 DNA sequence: TGTGTCAGCAGTCCCTTTGTGGGAGCGGGAGTGACAGATACGCAGTATTTT. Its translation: CVSSPFVGAGVTDTQYF.

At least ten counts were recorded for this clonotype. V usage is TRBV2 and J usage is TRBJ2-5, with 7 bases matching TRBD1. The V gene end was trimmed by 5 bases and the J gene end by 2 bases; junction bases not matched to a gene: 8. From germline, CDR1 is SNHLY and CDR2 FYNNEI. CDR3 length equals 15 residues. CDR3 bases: TGTGCCAGCAGTTCCACACACAGGGGACAAGAGACCCAGTACTTC. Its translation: CASSSTHRGQETQYF.

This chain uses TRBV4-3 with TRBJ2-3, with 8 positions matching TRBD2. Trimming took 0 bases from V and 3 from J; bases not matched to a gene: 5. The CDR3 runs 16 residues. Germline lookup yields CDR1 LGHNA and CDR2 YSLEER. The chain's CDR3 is CASSQDFPSGTDTQYF. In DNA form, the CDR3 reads TGCGCCAGCAGCCAAGATTTCCCTAGCGGGACAGATACGCAGTATTTT.

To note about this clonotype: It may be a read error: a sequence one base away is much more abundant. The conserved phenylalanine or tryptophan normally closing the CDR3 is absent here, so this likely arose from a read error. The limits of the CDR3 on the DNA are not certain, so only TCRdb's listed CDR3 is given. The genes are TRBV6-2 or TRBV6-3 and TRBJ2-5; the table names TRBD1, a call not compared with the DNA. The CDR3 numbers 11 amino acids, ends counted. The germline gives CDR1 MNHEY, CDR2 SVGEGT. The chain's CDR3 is CASSYGDRAYL.

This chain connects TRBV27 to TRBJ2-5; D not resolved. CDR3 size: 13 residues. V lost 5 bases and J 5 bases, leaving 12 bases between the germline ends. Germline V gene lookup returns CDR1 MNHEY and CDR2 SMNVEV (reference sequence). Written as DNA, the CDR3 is TGTGCCAGCAGTCCCTCCCCAAGCGAGACCCAGTACTTC. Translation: CASSPSPSETQYF.

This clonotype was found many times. The CDR3 region is CASSPWTGGKLNTEAFF. CDR3 nucleotides: TGTGCCAGCAGCCCTTGGACAGGGGGAAAGCTGAACACTGAAGCTTTCTTT. J is TRBJ1-1 and V is TRBV5-8; 10 nucleotides agree with TRBD1. This CDR3 spans 17 amino acids. Per germline, CDR1 SGHTS and CDR2 YDEGEE. The J segment lost 0 bases and the V segment lost 4 bases, leaving 9 bases of the junction unmatched. Complete variable domain (other parts from reference TRBV5-8 and TRBJ1-1): EAGVTQSPTHLIKTRGQQATLRCSPISGHTSVYWYQQALGLGLQFLLWYDEGEERNRGNFPPRFSGRQFPNYSSELNVNALELEDSALYLCASSPWTGGKLNTEAFFGQGTRLTVV.

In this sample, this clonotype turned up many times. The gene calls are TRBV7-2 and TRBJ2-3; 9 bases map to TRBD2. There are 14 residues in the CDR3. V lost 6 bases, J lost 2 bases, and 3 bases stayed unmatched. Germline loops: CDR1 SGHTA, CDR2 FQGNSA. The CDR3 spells CASRLAGTTDTQYF. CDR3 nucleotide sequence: TGTGCCAGCAGACTAGCGGGTACCACAGATACGCAGTATTTT.

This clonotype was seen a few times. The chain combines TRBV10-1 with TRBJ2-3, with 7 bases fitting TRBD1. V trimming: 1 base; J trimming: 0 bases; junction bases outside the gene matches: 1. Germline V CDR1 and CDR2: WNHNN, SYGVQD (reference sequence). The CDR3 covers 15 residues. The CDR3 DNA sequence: TGCGCCAGCAGTGAGTTGGACAGGAGCACAGATACGCAGTATTTT. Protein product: CASSELDRSTDTQYF.

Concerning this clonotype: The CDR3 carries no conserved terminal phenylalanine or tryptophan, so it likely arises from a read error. CDR3 coding DNA: TGTGCCAGCACCCCAACGGAGGGTTTCTCTGGAAACACCATATATCTT. It codes for CASTPTEGFSGNTIYL. This chain uses TRBV6-6 with TRBJ1-3; D is ambiguous. The CDR3 totals 16 residues. The V end lost 7 bases, the J end lost 0 bases, and 16 bases lay between the germline ends. In germline, CDR1 is MNHNY, CDR2 SVGAGI (reference sequence).

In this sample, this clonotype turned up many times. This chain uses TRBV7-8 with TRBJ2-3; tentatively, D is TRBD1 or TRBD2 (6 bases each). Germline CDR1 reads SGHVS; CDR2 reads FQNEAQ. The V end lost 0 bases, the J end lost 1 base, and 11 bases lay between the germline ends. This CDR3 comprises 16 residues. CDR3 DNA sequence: TGTGCCAGCAGCTTAGCGGGACGGGGGCGCACAGATACGCAGTATTTT. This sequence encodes CASSLAGRGRTDTQYF.